This T cell receptor beta chain comes out of a study of cytomegalovirus exposure and HLA in healthy donors. The CDR3 runs 14 residues. With V trimmed by 5 bases and J by 0 bases, 3 bases remained unmatched. CDR1 and CDR2 from the germline V gene are SGHVS and FNYEAQ. A multiplex PCR was run with 60 Vbeta primers and 13 Jbeta primers. Measured with immunoSEQ multiplex PCR; TCRdb has only the in-frame clones, and not every one. Altogether fewer than 200,000 clones are present, 82% being singletons, with the ten largest covering over 1.2%. The gene calls are TRBV7-6 and TRBJ1-1; 7 bases match TRBD1. Sample: PBMCs. This receptor was identified in a girl between 10 and 17 years old in good health and CMV-seropositive. The CDR3: CASSPQGLNTEAFF. The CDR3, as DNA: TGTGCCAGCAGCCCACAGGGGCTGAACACTGAAGCTTTCTTT.